Below, one T cell receptor (beta chain) is given with its context. Its antigen remains unidentified. This clone may be a read error of a much larger clone one base away. The data originate from a study of read filtering for tumor transcriptome and immune sequencing. Study overall: IR-seq gave about 4.05 to 11 million TCR reads per sample; RNA-seq gave roughly 80 to 1273. Study-level findings and limits: Roughly 82% of IR-seq clonotypes had a single read, yet these held around 3.3% of reads. The sorted CD138-negative fraction was a mixed bone marrow immune population, not purified T cells.

In germline, CDR1 is LGHDT, CDR2 YNNKEL (reference sequence). The CDR3 totals 16 residues. Molecular barcoded adaptors covering alpha/delta and beta/gamma chains were used on roughly 400 ng RNA. TCRdb processed the reads anew with MiXCR; each CDR3 protein has one entry. The top ten clones hold about 17% of a sample with 40,000 or so distinct CDR3 sequences, 12% to 15% of them seen once. The sequenced sample consisted of a population of CD138-negative cells sorted from bone marrow. The chain carries TRBV3-1 and TRBJ1-1; D perhaps matches TRBD1 (6 bases). The origin of this receptor is a donor at least 40 years old with multiple myeloma. The CDR3 region has the DNA TGTGCCAGCAGCCCCGGCGGCGGACAGATGAACACTGGAGCTTTCTTT. Amino acids: CASSPGGGQMNTGAFF.